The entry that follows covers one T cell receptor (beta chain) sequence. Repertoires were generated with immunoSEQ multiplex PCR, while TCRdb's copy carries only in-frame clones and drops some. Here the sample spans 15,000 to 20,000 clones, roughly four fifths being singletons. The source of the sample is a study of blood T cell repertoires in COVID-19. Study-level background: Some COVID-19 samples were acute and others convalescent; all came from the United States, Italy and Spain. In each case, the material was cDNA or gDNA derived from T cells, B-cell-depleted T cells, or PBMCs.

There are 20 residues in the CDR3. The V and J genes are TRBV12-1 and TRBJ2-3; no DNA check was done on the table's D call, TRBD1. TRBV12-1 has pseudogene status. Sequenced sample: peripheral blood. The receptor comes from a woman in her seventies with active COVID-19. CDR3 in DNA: TGTGCCAGCAGCTTAGTGGACAGGGGGGAAAGTTTCTTTGCCACAGATACGCAGTATTTT. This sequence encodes CASSLVDRGESFFATDTQYF.